This TCR beta chain derives from a study of T cell changes during pregnancy in multiple sclerosis. Per germline, CDR1 MDHEN and CDR2 SYDVKM. This CDR3 is built from 15 residues. V was trimmed by 4 bases and J by 4 bases, leaving 13 bases between them. The table came from immunoSEQ multiplex PCR; TCRdb's copy has only in-frame clones and leaves some out. The sample yields 100,000 or so clones, 94% seen once. This clone occurred once. The specimen comprised peripheral blood, sampled after pregnancy. The chain carries TRBV28 and TRBJ2-2; D uncertain. The receptor was isolated from a female donor in good health, enrolled as a control in a pregnancy study. CDR3 in amino acids: CASSSFGRVTGELFF. The DNA of the CDR3 is TGTGCCAGCAGTTCCTTTGGCCGGGTCACCGGGGAGCTGTTTTTT.